This T cell receptor (beta chain) was obtained from a study of blood T cell repertoires in COVID-19. This CDR3 region has 17 residues. After removal of 1 base from V and 1 base from J, the junction contained 4 bases not matched to a gene. Germline values: CDR1 LGHNA, CDR2 YNFKEQ. Assay: immunoSEQ multiplex PCR; the TCRdb copy retains only in-frame clones and omits some. Of about 55,000 clones listed, about nine tenths are singletons. This TCR was recovered from a man of 80 years or more with acute or convalescent COVID-19. The chain uses TRBV4-2 and TRBJ1-3; TRBD1 matches at 10 bases. The sequenced sample consisted of peripheral blood. The DNA of the CDR3 is TGTGCCAGCAGCCAAGGACAGGGGGCGGAATCTGGAAACACCATATATTTT. It translates to CASSQGQGAESGNTIYF.